One sample yielded the 20 T cell receptor beta chains listed below, sequenced in a study of T cell responses to AZD1222 COVID-19 vaccine. The protocol was immunoSEQ multiplex PCR, while the TCRdb copy is restricted to in-frame clones and leaves out a portion. There are roughly 70,000 clones in the sample; 89% occur only once, and about 9.6% lies in the top ten. This sample comprised peripheral blood, obtained 28 days after the second AZD1222 dose. The origin of the receptors is an adult who received the AZD1222 COVID-19 vaccine.

This chain joins TRBV5-1 and TRBJ1-3; the D is unclear. Germline-derived CDR1 and CDR2 are SGHRS and YFSETQ. The CDR3 totals 13 residues. Trimming took off 1 base at V and 4 bases at J, with 6 bases between the two ends. For the CDR3, the DNA is TGCGCCAGCAGCTTGACCGGAGGAAACACCATATATTTT. It is translated as CASSLTGGNTIYF.

V gene TRBV6-6 combines with J gene TRBJ2-2; TRBD1 matches at 8 bases. This CDR3 is built from 15 residues. Trimming cost V 7 bases and J 7 bases; bases outside gene matches: 11. CDR1 and CDR2 (germline): MNHNY, SVGAGI (reference sequence). CDR3 DNA: TGTGCCAGCAAAATCCGGACAGGGAGTGACGGGGAGCTGTTTTTT. It specifies CASKIRTGSDGELFF.

The chain combines TRBV5-1 with TRBJ2-7; 11 nucleotides agree with TRBD1. The CDR3 has 14 residues. Trimming took 4 bases from V and 4 from J; bases not matched to a gene: 4. CDR1 and CDR2 from the germline V gene are SGHRS and YFSETQ. The CDR3, as DNA: TGCGCCAGCAGCCTCCGGGACAGGGGGTACGAGCAGTACTTC. Translation: CASSLRDRGYEQYF.

V gene TRBV18 combines with J gene TRBJ2-7, with TRBD2 matching 12 bases. This CDR3 spans 15 amino acids. The V and J ends lost 8 bases and 7 bases, in that order; junction bases with no gene match: 12. Germline V CDR1 and CDR2: KGHSH, LQKENI. This CDR3 is CASPRLAGALAEQYV. CDR3 sequence (DNA): TGTGCCAGCCCTAGACTAGCGGGAGCGCTTGCGGAGCAGTACGTC.

This chain joins TRBV6-6 and TRBJ1-1; tentative D call: TRBD1 (5 bases). The CDR3 consists of 15 residues. Trimming left V 5 bases short and J 4 bases short, with 17 bases between. CDR1 and CDR2 (germline): MNHNY, SVGAGI (reference sequence). This CDR3 reads CASSALGGGTTEAFF. Written as DNA, the CDR3 is TGTGCCAGCAGTGCCCTGGGTGGGGGTACCACTGAAGCTTTCTTT.

CDR3 loop: CASSQDLGIMNTEAFF. CDR3 sequence (DNA): TGCGCCAGCAGCCAAGATCTAGGGATCATGAACACTGAAGCTTTCTTT. The chain carries TRBV4-3 and TRBJ1-1; no reliable D call. The CDR3 runs to 16 residues. The V gene lost 0 bases and the J gene lost 0 bases, with 11 bases spanning the gap. The V gene's germline CDR1 is LGHNA and CDR2 YSLEER.

V is TRBV2 and J is TRBJ2-2; D could derive from TRBD1 or TRBD2 (6 bases each). Trimming stripped 7 bases from V and 6 bases from J, with 15 bases between. The CDR3 runs to 14 residues. From germline, CDR1 is SNHLY and CDR2 FYNNEI. The CDR3 nucleotides read TGTGCCAGCAACGGGGGCAGGGGCTCCGGGGAGCTGTTTTTT. Translation: CASNGGRGSGELFF.

The genes are TRBV9 and TRBJ1-1, with D unclear. Trimming pared 1 base from V and 4 bases from J, leaving 5 bases between. This CDR3 has 12 amino acids. Germline V gene sequence: CDR1 SGDLS, CDR2 YYNGEE. This CDR3 reads CASSVPGTEAFF. The CDR3 DNA reads as TGTGCCAGCAGCGTACCCGGCACTGAAGCTTTCTTT.

The V call is TRBV25-1, the J call TRBJ2-3, with D uncertain. The ends were cut back, 2 bases at V and 6 bases at J, with 15 bases in the middle. The length of the CDR3 is 15 residues. The germline V gene encodes CDR1 MGHDK and CDR2 SYGVNS. Here the CDR3 DNA reads TGTGCCAGCAGTGAAGAGTTTGGCTCCGTGGATACGCAGTATTTT. Protein product: CASSEEFGSVDTQYF.

The V and J genes are TRBV4-3 and TRBJ1-1; D gene uncertain. This CDR3 has 13 amino acids. With 0 bases removed from V and 11 bases from J, the gap between germline ends came to 13 bases. CDR1 and CDR2 from the germline V gene are LGHNA and YSLEER. In DNA form, the CDR3 reads TGCGCCAGCAGCCAAGATTTTCAGAACACGGCTTTCTTT. Translation gives CASSQDFQNTAFF.

Here the CDR3 reads CASNFDRNIQYF. The CDR3, as DNA: TGTGCCAGCAATTTCGACAGAAACATTCAGTACTTC. V gene TRBV6-5 combines with J gene TRBJ2-4; D might be TRBD1 (5 bases). CDR3 length: 12 amino acids. Trimming took 7 bases from V and 6 from J, leaving 10 bases between them. Germline CDR1 and CDR2: MNHEY and SVGAGI.

This chain links TRBV4-1 with TRBJ2-7; possible D gene TRBD1, 6 bases. V lost 1 base and J 3 bases, leaving 13 bases between the germline ends. Germline V gene lookup returns CDR1 MGHRA and CDR2 YSYEKL. This CDR3 spans 15 amino acids. CDR3 sequence: CASSQAGQLSYEQYF. The DNA of the CDR3 is TGCGCCAGCAGCCAAGCCGGACAGCTCAGCTACGAGCAGTACTTC.

The rearrangement joins TRBV7-6 to TRBJ2-7, with D unresolved. Looked up from germline, CDR1 is SGHVS and CDR2 is FNYEAQ. The germline V and J ends were trimmed by 1 base and 2 bases, with 15 bases remaining between them. The CDR3 has 16 amino acids. The CDR3 here is CASSLGVPDAAYEQYF. DNA of the CDR3: TGTGCCAGCAGCTTAGGGGTTCCGGACGCAGCCTACGAGCAGTACTTC.

The chain employs TRBV5-5 and TRBJ1-1; a weak D match, TRBD1 (6 bases). With 4 bases removed from V and 0 bases from J, the gap between germline ends came to 19 bases. The CDR3 has 17 amino acids. CDR1 is SGHKS and CDR2 is YYEKEE in the germline V gene (reference sequence). Written as DNA, the CDR3 is TGTGCCAGCAGCCGCTGGCAGGGGCCAGTGGTGAACACTGAAGCTTTCTTT. Encoded protein: CASSRWQGPVVNTEAFF.

CDR3 region: CASSFSQETQYF. The CDR3 DNA reads TGTGCCAGCAGTTTTAGTCAAGAGACCCAGTACTTC. This sequence joins TRBV12-3 or TRBV12-4 and TRBJ2-5; the D is unclear. Trimming shortened V by 3 bases and J by 2 bases, and 4 bases separated the two germline ends. The CDR3 spans 12 residues.

The CDR3 DNA is TGTGCCAGTAGTCCCCAAAACTCTGGAAACACCATATATTTT. This codes for CASSPQNSGNTIYF. The V gene is TRBV19, the J gene TRBJ1-3; unclear D gene. This CDR3 spans 14 amino acids. V was shortened by 5 bases and J by 0 bases, with 8 bases between the two germline ends. Germline V gene lookup returns CDR1 LNHDA and CDR2 SQIVND (reference sequence). The full variable domain, in which reference TRBV19 and TRBJ1-3 provide the parts outside the CDR3, is DGGITQSPKYLFRKEGQNVTLSCEQNLNHDAMYWYRQDPGQGLRLIYYSQIVNDFQKGDIAEGYSVSREKKESFPLTVTSAQKNPTAFYLCASSPQNSGNTIYFGEGSWLTVV.

This sequence joins TRBV15 and TRBJ2-1; tentatively, D is TRBD2 (5 bases). CDR1 is LNHNV, CDR2 YYDKDF, per germline (reference sequence). The V end was cut by 1 base, the J end by 4 bases, with 11 bases between. The CDR3 totals 15 residues. CDR3 residues: CATSRGGLGYNEQFF. In nucleotides, the CDR3 is TGTGCCACCAGCAGAGGCGGGCTAGGGTACAATGAGCAGTTCTTC. The full variable domain, its missing parts supplied by reference TRBV15 and TRBJ2-1, is DAMVIQNPRYQVTQFGKPVTLSCSQTLNHNVMYWYQQKSSQAPKLLFHYYDKDFNNEADTPDNFQSRRPNTSFCFLDIRSPGLGDTAMYLCATSRGGLGYNEQFFGPGTRLTVL.

This clone was seen once. The chain recombines TRBV9 with TRBJ1-3; D remains unclear. Germline CDR1 and CDR2: SGDLS and YYNGEE. The CDR3 totals 16 residues. Trimming removed 0 bases from V and 4 bases from J, with 14 bases in between. CDR3 in amino acids: CASSVGSVHPGNTIYF. CDR3 sequence (DNA): TGTGCCAGCAGCGTAGGATCCGTACATCCAGGAAACACCATATATTTT.

The gene calls are TRBV30 and TRBJ2-5; 7 bases map to TRBD2. The V gene end was trimmed by 4 bases and the J gene end by 6 bases; junction bases not matched to a gene: 8. Germline CDR1 is GTSNPN and CDR2 is SVGIG (reference sequence). This CDR3 is built from 13 residues. The CDR3 DNA sequence: TGTGCCTGGACGTTGGGCGGGAGCAAGACCCAGTACTTC. It yields the protein CAWTLGGSKTQYF.

The gene calls are TRBV21-1 and TRBJ2-7; the DNA was not compared with TRBD2, the D call given in the table. TRBV21-1 is noted as a pseudogene. This CDR3 spans 11 amino acids. CDR3 sequence reads: CASTLGRGQYV. The CDR3 DNA sequence: TGTGCCAGCACTCTCGGCCGGGGGCAGTACGTC.